A selection of T cell receptor beta chains follows, all from one sample in a study of shared clonotypes between healthy human individuals. Libraries were prepared by immunoSEQ multiplex PCR; TCRdb keeps only in-frame clonotypes and omits some of them. The sample includes 2 million to 2.5 million clones, 95% of them seen just once. Input material: naive CD4+ T cells sorted from blood. The receptors shown here come from a young man in good health. Both conserved end residues are part of each CDR3. Each record gives: D gene, J gene, V gene, clone size, CDR3 DNA, CDR3 protein. A D gene is named only where the DNA matches it firmly. Only part of the rows carry a size: once, few, many, or a class if the clone is expanded.

D gene: TRBD2; J gene: TRBJ2-3; V gene: TRBV6-1; clone size: once; CDR3 DNA: TGTGCCAGCAGTGAAAAGGTAGCGGGTACAGATACGCAGTATTTT; CDR3 protein: CASSEKVAGTDTQYF
D gene: .; J gene: TRBJ1-4; V gene: TRBV5-8; clone size: .; CDR3 DNA: TGTGCCAGCAGCTTTTGGGGGGAAAAACTGTTTTTT; CDR3 protein: CASSFWGEKLFF
D gene: TRBD1; J gene: TRBJ2-7; V gene: TRBV19; clone size: .; CDR3 DNA: TGTGCCACCAAAGGGACAGAGACCTACGAGCAGTACTTC; CDR3 protein: CATKGTETYEQYF
D gene: TRBD1; J gene: TRBJ2-7; V gene: TRBV9; clone size: .; CDR3 DNA: TGTGCCAGCAGCGTAGCCGACAGGGGGTACGAGCAGTACTTC; CDR3 protein: CASSVADRGYEQYF
D gene: TRBD2; J gene: TRBJ2-3; V gene: TRBV12-5; clone size: .; CDR3 DNA: TGTGCTAGTGGTTTGGTACTAGCGGGAGCAGGGGATACGCAGTATTTT; CDR3 protein: CASGLVLAGAGDTQYF
D gene: .; J gene: TRBJ2-7; V gene: TRBV6-6; clone size: .; CDR3 DNA: TGTGCCAGCAGTTACATAGGCGAGCAGTACTTC; CDR3 protein: CASSYIGEQYF
D gene: .; J gene: TRBJ2-3; V gene: TRBV6-6; clone size: .; CDR3 DNA: TGTGCCAGCAACGGCAGACTCCAGTCTAGCACAGATACGCAGTATTTT; CDR3 protein: CASNGRLQSSTDTQYF
D gene: TRBD2; J gene: TRBJ2-5; V gene: TRBV7-2; clone size: .; CDR3 DNA: TGTGCCAGCAGCTCCAATGCTAGCGGGAGAAAGACCCAGTACTTC; CDR3 protein: CASSSNASGRKTQYF
D gene: .; J gene: TRBJ1-2; V gene: TRBV6-1; clone size: .; CDR3 DNA: TGTGCCAGCAGTGCCCAGACGGACTATGGCTACACCTTC; CDR3 protein: CASSAQTDYGYTF
D gene: .; J gene: TRBJ2-1; V gene: TRBV6-1; clone size: .; CDR3 DNA: TGTGCCAGCACCCCGAGGAGCTCCTACAATGAGCAGTTCTTC; CDR3 protein: CASTPRSSYNEQFF
D gene: .; J gene: TRBJ1-1; V gene: TRBV27; clone size: .; CDR3 DNA: TGTGCCAGCAGTGCGGGGGCGCTCACTGAAGCTTTCTTT; CDR3 protein: CASSAGALTEAFF
D gene: .; J gene: TRBJ2-2; V gene: TRBV5-5; clone size: once; CDR3 DNA: TGTGCCAGCAGCCCCGGGACCTCGAACACCGGGGAGCTGTTTTTT; CDR3 protein: CASSPGTSNTGELFF
D gene: .; J gene: TRBJ1-2; V gene: TRBV5-8; clone size: .; CDR3 DNA: TGTGCCAGCAGCGCTCGCTTGAAGGTTACGACGCCTGATGGCTACACCTTC; CDR3 protein: CASSARLKVTTPDGYTF
D gene: .; J gene: TRBJ2-2; V gene: TRBV30; clone size: .; CDR3 DNA: TGTGCCTGGATCCGGGGGCCCTACACCGGGGAGCTGTTTTTT; CDR3 protein: CAWIRGPYTGELFF
D gene: TRBD1; J gene: TRBJ1-2; V gene: TRBV19; clone size: .; CDR3 DNA: TGTGCCAGCCAACAGGGGTACTATGGCTACACCTTC; CDR3 protein: CASQQGYYGYTF
D gene: TRBD1; J gene: TRBJ2-7; V gene: TRBV5-4; clone size: .; CDR3 DNA: TGTGCCAGCAGCCTCGGAAGGGACAGCGACTACGAGCAGTACTTC; CDR3 protein: CASSLGRDSDYEQYF
D gene: TRBD1; J gene: TRBJ2-2; V gene: TRBV5-1; clone size: .; CDR3 DNA: TGCGCCAGCAGACGGGGACAGGTGAACACCGGGGAGCTGTTTTTT; CDR3 protein: CASRRGQVNTGELFF
D gene: .; J gene: TRBJ2-7; V gene: TRBV6-5; clone size: .; CDR3 DNA: TGTGCCAGCAGTTACGGGGCAGGAGCATCCTACGAGCAGTACTTC; CDR3 protein: CASSYGAGASYEQYF
D gene: TRBD2; J gene: TRBJ2-5; V gene: TRBV5-6; clone size: .; CDR3 DNA: TGTGCCAGCAGCTTACCGGGACTAGCGGAAGAGACCCAGTACTTC; CDR3 protein: CASSLPGLAEETQYF
D gene: TRBD1; J gene: TRBJ1-1; V gene: TRBV2; clone size: .; CDR3 DNA: TGTGCCAGCAGTCTACAGGGGGCGCCGGCTGAAGCTTTCTTT; CDR3 protein: CASSLQGAPAEAFF
D gene: TRBD2; J gene: TRBJ2-3; V gene: TRBV4-2; clone size: once; CDR3 DNA: TGTGCCAGCAGCCAGACTCTAGCGGGGGTCACAGATACGCAGTATTTT; CDR3 protein: CASSQTLAGVTDTQYF
D gene: .; J gene: TRBJ2-3; V gene: TRBV7-2; clone size: .; CDR3 DNA: TGTGCCAGCAGCTTAGAGGGATTCAACAATCAGCCCCAGTATTTT; CDR3 protein: CASSLEGFNNQPQYF
D gene: .; J gene: TRBJ2-1; V gene: TRBV5-1; clone size: .; CDR3 DNA: TGCGCCAGCAGGTCTTCCCAAGGCGGGCACAATGAGCAGTTCTTC; CDR3 protein: CASRSSQGGHNEQFF
D gene: .; J gene: TRBJ1-1; V gene: TRBV27; clone size: once; CDR3 DNA: TGTGCCAGCAGTTTAATCGGGAACACTGAAGCTTTCTTT; CDR3 protein: CASSLIGNTEAFF
D gene: .; J gene: TRBJ2-7; V gene: TRBV6-1; clone size: .; CDR3 DNA: TGTGCCAGCTGTCCGGGCCAGGCCTACGAGCAGTACTTC; CDR3 protein: CASCPGQAYEQYF
D gene: TRBD1; J gene: TRBJ2-7; V gene: TRBV12-5; clone size: .; CDR3 DNA: TGTGCTAGTGGGGCTGGGACAGGCGCCTACGAGCAGTACTTC; CDR3 protein: CASGAGTGAYEQYF
D gene: .; J gene: TRBJ1-5; V gene: TRBV5-1; clone size: .; CDR3 DNA: TGCGCCAGCAGCTTGGCTCCGGGCGATCAGCCCCAGCATTTT; CDR3 protein: CASSLAPGDQPQHF
D gene: .; J gene: TRBJ1-1; V gene: TRBV15; clone size: .; CDR3 DNA: TGTGCCACCAGCAGAGATGTTTACAGGGAAGATCGCACTGAAGCTTTCTTT; CDR3 protein: CATSRDVYREDRTEAFF
D gene: .; J gene: TRBJ2-5; V gene: TRBV18; clone size: .; CDR3 DNA: TGTGCCAGCTCACCACCGGCCAGGGCGGAGACCCAGTACTTC; CDR3 protein: CASSPPARAETQYF
D gene: TRBD1; J gene: TRBJ2-3; V gene: TRBV30; clone size: .; CDR3 DNA: TGTGCCTGGAGCGCGGACAGGGGAACAGATACGCAGTATTTT; CDR3 protein: CAWSADRGTDTQYF
D gene: .; J gene: TRBJ1-3; V gene: TRBV27; clone size: .; CDR3 DNA: TGTGCCAGCAGCCTTGGACACCCTGGAAACACCATATATTTT; CDR3 protein: CASSLGHPGNTIYF
D gene: TRBD1; J gene: TRBJ1-2; V gene: TRBV27; clone size: .; CDR3 DNA: TGTGCCAGCAGCCCCTGGACAGGGCTTGACTATGGCTACACCTTC; CDR3 protein: CASSPWTGLDYGYTF
D gene: TRBD1; J gene: TRBJ2-5; V gene: TRBV6-1; clone size: .; CDR3 DNA: TGTGCCAGCAGTACATCACAGGGGTTCGGAGAGACCCAGTACTTC; CDR3 protein: CASSTSQGFGETQYF
D gene: .; J gene: TRBJ1-4; V gene: TRBV4-3; clone size: .; CDR3 DNA: TGCGCCAGCAGCCCATCCGGGACGACTAATGAAAAACTGTTTTTT; CDR3 protein: CASSPSGTTNEKLFF
D gene: .; J gene: TRBJ1-6; V gene: TRBV4-1; clone size: .; CDR3 DNA: TGCGCCAGCAGCCAAGATGTGTTGTCCCGGGGCGGTCGACCTTCACCCCTCCACTTT; CDR3 protein: CASSQDVLSRGGRPSPLHF
D gene: .; J gene: TRBJ2-3; V gene: TRBV10-1; clone size: .; CDR3 DNA: TGCGCCAGCAGTGAAGGGAACACAGATACGCAGTATTTT; CDR3 protein: CASSEGNTDTQYF
D gene: TRBD1; J gene: TRBJ1-3; V gene: TRBV18; clone size: .; CDR3 DNA: TGTGCCAGCTCACCCCCGACAGGGCCTGGAAACACCATATATTTT; CDR3 protein: CASSPPTGPGNTIYF
D gene: .; J gene: TRBJ1-2; V gene: TRBV9; clone size: once; CDR3 DNA: TGTGCCAGCAGCGTAGCTGTGGGCGGGAACTATGGCTACACCTTC; CDR3 protein: CASSVAVGGNYGYTF
D gene: .; J gene: TRBJ2-7; V gene: TRBV7-8; clone size: .; CDR3 DNA: TGTGCCAGCAGGAAGAGTCCGGGCTACGAGCAGTACTTC; CDR3 protein: CASRKSPGYEQYF
D gene: .; J gene: TRBJ1-4; V gene: TRBV7-2; clone size: .; CDR3 DNA: TGTGCCAGCAGCTGGAGGACAGTTGCAACTAATGAAAAACTGTTTTTT; CDR3 protein: CASSWRTVATNEKLFF
D gene: TRBD1; J gene: TRBJ2-7; V gene: TRBV19; clone size: .; CDR3 DNA: TGTGCCAGTAGTAACCCGGGACAGGGGGCTTACGAGCAGTACTTC; CDR3 protein: CASSNPGQGAYEQYF
D gene: .; J gene: TRBJ1-1; V gene: TRBV6-1; clone size: .; CDR3 DNA: TGTGCCAGCAGTGAGGCGGAACAGGGTCGAGACGCTTTCTTT; CDR3 protein: CASSEAEQGRDAFF
D gene: TRBD2; J gene: TRBJ2-1; V gene: TRBV7-3; clone size: .; CDR3 DNA: TGTGCCAGCAGCTTTAGCGGGGTAAATGAGCAGTTCTTC; CDR3 protein: CASSFSGVNEQFF
D gene: TRBD2; J gene: TRBJ2-1; V gene: TRBV19; clone size: few; CDR3 DNA: TGTGCCAGTAGTACACGGACTAGCGGGACCTACAATGAGCAGTTCTTC; CDR3 protein: CASSTRTSGTYNEQFF
D gene: TRBD1; J gene: TRBJ2-7; V gene: TRBV7-9; clone size: .; CDR3 DNA: TGTGCCAGCAGCTGGTACAGGGGCCATGATTTCTACGAGCAGTACTTC; CDR3 protein: CASSWYRGHDFYEQYF
D gene: TRBD2; J gene: TRBJ2-7; V gene: TRBV5-1; clone size: .; CDR3 DNA: TGCGCCAGCAGCTTGGGACTAGCTGGCGAGCAGTACTTC; CDR3 protein: CASSLGLAGEQYF
D gene: .; J gene: TRBJ1-2; V gene: TRBV18; clone size: once; CDR3 DNA: TGTGCCAGCTCACCACCGAATGCAGGGTTGTATGGCTACACCTTC; CDR3 protein: CASSPPNAGLYGYTF
D gene: .; J gene: TRBJ2-1; V gene: TRBV29-1; clone size: .; CDR3 DNA: TGCAGCGTTGAATGGTACAATGAGCAGTTCTTC; CDR3 protein: CSVEWYNEQFF
D gene: .; J gene: TRBJ2-3; V gene: TRBV29-1; clone size: once; CDR3 DNA: TGCAGCGTCCTTGCCGGGACTTCGAGCACAGATACGCAGTATTTT; CDR3 protein: CSVLAGTSSTDTQYF
D gene: TRBD2; J gene: TRBJ2-3; V gene: TRBV18; clone size: .; CDR3 DNA: TGTGCCAGCTCACCATTAGGGACTAGCGGAAACACAGATACGCAGTATTTT; CDR3 protein: CASSPLGTSGNTDTQYF
D gene: .; J gene: TRBJ2-3; V gene: TRBV25-1; clone size: .; CDR3 DNA: TGTGCCAGCAGTGAAAGGCGAGCGGGTGGGAGCACAGATACGCAGTATTTT; CDR3 protein: CASSERRAGGSTDTQYF
D gene: .; J gene: TRBJ2-1; V gene: TRBV5-1; clone size: .; CDR3 DNA: TGCGCCAGCAGCGGCGGGACGTTCTCCTACAATGAGCAGTTCTTC; CDR3 protein: CASSGGTFSYNEQFF
D gene: .; J gene: TRBJ1-6; V gene: TRBV25-1; clone size: .; CDR3 DNA: TGTGCCAGCGGGGAAAATTCACCCCTCCACTTT; CDR3 protein: CASGENSPLHF
D gene: .; J gene: TRBJ2-7; V gene: TRBV30; clone size: .; CDR3 DNA: TGTGCCTGGACCCGGCAGGGACCCCTGAGGGAGCAGTACTTC; CDR3 protein: CAWTRQGPLREQYF